A selection of T cell receptor beta chains follows, all from one sample in a study of early T cells in non-severe SARS-CoV-2 infection. TCRdb re-analysed the 5' RACE reads in MiXCR, keeping a single row per CDR3 protein. This sample carries approximately 29,000 distinct CDR3 sequences, around 7% of them seen once, and the ten largest clones take about 2.5%. The sample taken for sequencing was whole blood. The source is an adult who was a healthcare worker with PCR-confirmed SARS-CoV-2 infection or an uninfected control (not recorded which). Both conserved end residues are part of each CDR3. A D gene is named only where the DNA matches it firmly. Clone sizes are given selectively: once, few, many, or a class where the clone is expanded.

>many|-|TRBJ1-3|TRBV5-1
CASSWGQGPGNTIYF
TGCGCCAGCAGCTGGGGGCAGGGACCTGGAAACACCATATATTTT
>few|-|TRBJ2-1|TRBV18
CASSPRGYYNEQFF
TGTGCCAGCTCACCGAGGGGGTACTACAATGAGCAGTTCTTC
>many|-|TRBJ2-2|TRBV5-5
CASTSPNTGELFF
TGTGCCAGCACCTCTCCGAACACCGGGGAGCTGTTTTTT
>many|-|TRBJ2-2|TRBV20-1
CSARKQLNTGELFF
TGCAGTGCTAGGAAACAGCTGAACACCGGGGAGCTGTTTTTT
>many|-|TRBJ2-1|TRBV20-1
CSASQPPSNEQFF
TGCAGTGCTAGCCAGCCTCCCTCCAATGAGCAGTTCTTC
>few|TRBD2|TRBJ2-5|TRBV7-8
CASSLAGTSGIQETQYF
TGTGCCAGCAGCTTAGCCGGGACTAGCGGAATTCAAGAGACCCAGTACTTC
>many|-|TRBJ2-4|TRBV12-3/TRBV12-4
CASSQRGRGRAKNIQYF
TGTGCCAGCAGCCAGAGGGGCCGGGGGCGAGCCAAAAACATTCAGTACTTC
>many|-|TRBJ1-1|TRBV6-6
CASAVQGEAFF
TGTGCCAGCGCCGTACAGGGTGAAGCTTTCTTT
>few|TRBD1|TRBJ1-1|TRBV10-3
CAITETRTGVPGTEAFF
TGTGCCATCACTGAGACCCGGACAGGGGTTCCGGGCACTGAAGCTTTCTTT
>many|-|TRBJ2-5|TRBV6-5
CASRRGSGTQYF
TGTGCCAGCAGACGGGGTTCGGGGACCCAGTACTTC
>many|TRBD2|TRBJ2-2|TRBV20-1
CSARTSGRLTGELFF
TGCAGTGCTAGAACCAGCGGGAGGCTTACCGGGGAGCTGTTTTTT
>many|-|TRBJ2-5|TRBV7-9
CASSPRRGHQETQYF
TGTGCCAGCAGCCCGAGGCGGGGCCACCAAGAGACCCAGTACTTC
>many|-|TRBJ2-7|TRBV4-1
CASSQEPPRERSYEQYF
TGCGCCAGCAGCCAAGAACCCCCGAGGGAGCGGTCCTACGAGCAGTACTTC
>many|-|TRBJ2-2|TRBV12-3/TRBV12-4
CASSWLTGGELFF
TGTGCCAGCAGTTGGTTAACGGGCGGGGAGCTGTTTTTT
>many|TRBD2|TRBJ2-1|TRBV6-5
CASSSLAGGLSGEQFF
TGTGCCAGCAGTTCCTTAGCGGGGGGCCTTAGTGGTGAGCAGTTCTTC
>many|-|TRBJ1-2|TRBV7-2
CASSLARRVFDEFGYTF
TGTGCCAGCAGCTTAGCGCGCAGGGTATTTGACGAGTTTGGCTACACCTTC
>-|-|TRBJ1-5|TRBV30
CAWSVSYGNQPQHF
TGTGCCTGGAGTGTAAGTTATGGAAATCAGCCCCAGCATTTT
>many|-|TRBJ1-2|TRBV6-6
CASSPPGDYGYTF
TGTGCCAGCAGTCCCCCAGGGGACTATGGCTACACCTTC
>many|TRBD1|TRBJ1-1|TRBV9
CASSRTGKDTEAFF
TGTGCCAGCAGCCGGACAGGGAAAGACACTGAAGCTTTCTTT
>-|-|TRBJ1-6|TRBV28
CAIRDYNSPLHF
TGTGCCATCCGGGACTATAATTCACCCCTCCACTTT
>-|TRBD2|TRBJ2-3|TRBV11-2
CASHGTSGSDTQYF
TGTGCCAGTCACGGGACTAGCGGTTCAGATACGCAGTATTTT
>many|TRBD1|TRBJ2-3|TRBV20-1
CSALTGAAGHTRTDTQYF
TGCAGTGCTCTTACAGGGGCCGCTGGACACACCCGCACAGATACGCAGTATTTT
>-|-|TRBJ2-7|TRBV29-1
CSVEEYQGSYEQYF
TGCAGCGTTGAAGAATACCAGGGGTCCTACGAGCAGTACTTC
>few|-|TRBJ2-3|TRBV18
CASSPPVHVGVGTTTQYF
TGTGCCAGCTCACCACCCGTCCATGTTGGGGTTGGGACGACGACCCAGTATTTT
>many|TRBD1|TRBJ1-4|TRBV10-3
CAISESDREFEKLFF
TGTGCCATCAGTGAGTCAGACAGGGAGTTTGAAAAACTGTTTTTT
>many|-|TRBJ2-7|TRBV7-2
CASSLNRGTGLYF
TGTGCCAGCAGCTTAAATCGAGGAACGGGCCTGTACTTC
>many|-|TRBJ1-1|TRBV7-2
CASSFIDNTEVFF
TGTGCCAGCAGCTTTATAGACAACACTGAAGTTTTCTTT
>-|-|TRBJ2-5|TRBV28
CASSPQGAGNQETQYF
TGTGCCAGCAGTCCTCAAGGGGCCGGGAACCAAGAGACCCAGTACTTC
>many|TRBD1|TRBJ1-2|TRBV7-9
CASRRQGFGYGYTF
TGTGCCAGCAGGAGACAGGGGTTTGGCTATGGCTACACCTTC
>many|-|TRBJ2-7|TRBV20-1
CSAESTSLSYEQYF
TGCAGTGCTGAATCGACGAGCTTATCCTACGAGCAGTACTTC
>-|-|TRBJ1-1|TRBV9
CASSVGDRTEAFF
TGTGCCAGCAGCGTTGGGGATCGCACTGAAGCTTTCTTT
>many|-|TRBJ2-7|TRBV12-3/TRBV12-4
CASSFGERGEHEQYF
TGTGCCAGCAGTTTTGGGGAACGAGGGGAGCACGAGCAGTACTTC
>many|-|TRBJ2-2|TRBV12-2
CASRLKTRTGRFTGELFF
TGTGCAAGTCGCTTAAAAACCCGGACAGGGCGATTTACCGGGGAGCTGTTTTTT
>many|-|TRBJ2-1|TRBV4-3
CASSQGTYNEQFF
TGCGCCAGCAGCCAAGGGACTTACAATGAGCAGTTCTTC
>many|-|TRBJ1-1|TRBV7-2
CASSPSQGLNTEAFF
TGTGCCAGCAGCCCTTCACAGGGCTTGAACACTGAAGCTTTCTTT
>medium-sized|-|TRBJ1-6|TRBV12-3/TRBV12-4
CASRAGDNSPLHF
TGTGCCAGCAGGGCAGGAGATAATTCACCCCTCCACTTT
>few|-|TRBJ2-1|TRBV28
CASSMRYRGGLNEQFF
TGTGCCAGCAGTATGCGGTATAGGGGAGGATTAAATGAGCAGTTCTTC
>many|-|TRBJ1-1|TRBV5-1
CASSPIRGAPMNTEAFF
TGCGCCAGCAGCCCAATACGGGGGGCCCCAATGAACACTGAAGCTTTCTTT
>-|TRBD2|TRBJ2-1|TRBV3-1
CASSQAGLAGNNEQFF
TGTGCCAGCAGCCAAGCGGGACTAGCGGGGAACAATGAGCAGTTCTTC
>-|-|TRBJ1-5|TRBV20-1
CSAQGVGNQPQHF
TGCAGTGCCCAAGGGGTCGGGAATCAGCCCCAGCATTTT
>many|-|TRBJ2-3|TRBV27
CASSATGISTDTQYF
TGTGCCAGCAGTGCCACAGGGATAAGCACAGATACGCAGTATTTT
>many|-|TRBJ2-3|TRBV4-2
CASSQDWGGRSSTDTQYF
TGTGCCAGCAGCCAAGATTGGGGGGGCCGATCTAGCACAGATACGCAGTATTTT
>many|-|TRBJ2-3|TRBV4-1
CASSQDPLRAQVTQYF
TGCGCCAGCAGCCAAGACCCACTCCGGGCGCAGGTTACGCAGTATTTT
>many|-|TRBJ2-2|TRBV19
CASSILFTGELFF
TGTGCCAGTAGTATCCTCTTCACCGGGGAGCTGTTTTTT
>many|-|TRBJ2-7|TRBV5-1
CASSFAGDLSEQYF
TGCGCCAGCAGCTTCGCAGGGGACCTTTCCGAGCAGTACTTC
>many|TRBD1|TRBJ2-1|TRBV9
CASSVGVRWTGRGDNEQFF
TGTGCCAGCAGCGTAGGAGTACGCTGGACAGGGCGGGGAGACAATGAGCAGTTCTTC
>many|-|TRBJ1-1|TRBV18
CASSPSPRDTEAFF
TGTGCCAGCTCACCATCCCCCCGGGACACTGAAGCTTTCTTT
>many|-|TRBJ2-7|TRBV29-1
CSVQGTPAYEQYF
TGCAGCGTACAAGGGACCCCCGCCTACGAGCAGTACTTC